The 32 T cell receptor beta chains below were found in one sample sequenced in a study of blood T cell repertoires in COVID-19. Clones were read by immunoSEQ multiplex PCR, and TCRdb kept only the in-frame ones, dropping some. The sample lists roughly 380,000 clones, 89% occurring once. The sample consisted of peripheral blood. The receptors here all came from a woman between 35 and 50 years old with COVID-19, enrolled during active disease.

The chain is built from TRBV4-1 and TRBJ1-6; D uncertain. Germline V gene data show CDR1 as MGHRA and CDR2 as YSYEKL. The CDR3 contains 16 residues. The V gene lost 0 bases and the J gene lost 8 bases, with 14 bases spanning the gap. Here the CDR3 DNA reads TGCGCCAGCAGCCAAGATCCGGCACCTAGGCATTCACCCCTCCACTTT. Its translation: CASSQDPAPRHSPLHF.

The gene calls are TRBV6-2 or TRBV6-3 and TRBJ2-3; D is unclear. The CDR3 loop spans 13 amino acids. Germline V gene lookup returns CDR1 MNHEY and CDR2 SVGEGT. The V end lost 7 bases, the J end lost 5 bases, and 13 bases lay between the germline ends. The CDR3 region has the DNA TGTGCCAGCACCCCATTCCTCAGAGATACGCAGTATTTT. This sequence encodes CASTPFLRDTQYF.

This clone occurred once. The gene calls are TRBV21-1 and TRBJ2-1; TRBD2, the table's D call, was not compared with the DNA. TRBV21-1 is described as a pseudogene. This CDR3 has 19 residues. CDR3 coding DNA: TGTGCCAGCAGCAAATCCCCCGGATCTAGCGGCAAATGTTGTGATGAGCAGTTCTTC. Translating it yields CASSKSPGSSGKCCDEQFF.

This sequence joins TRBV30 and TRBJ2-1; D might be TRBD2 (6 bases). The CDR3 is 17 amino acids. CDR1 is GTSNPN and CDR2 is SVGIG in the germline V gene (reference sequence). V was cut by 1 base and J by 0 bases, with 16 bases left in between. CDR3 sequence: CAWSGGERQTSYNEQFF. The CDR3 region has the DNA TGTGCCTGGAGTGGGGGGGAGAGACAGACCTCCTACAATGAGCAGTTCTTC. The full variable domain, in which reference TRBV30 and TRBJ2-1 provide the parts outside the CDR3, is SQTIHQWPATLVQPVGSPLSLECTVEGTSNPNLYWYRQAAGRGLQLLFYSVGIGQISSEVPQNLSASRPQDRQFILSSKKLLLSDSGFYLCAWSGGERQTSYNEQFFGPGTRLTVL.

Comment on this clone: This specimen includes other DNA sequences encoding the same CDR3. The V gene is TRBV27, the J gene TRBJ1-2, with D maybe TRBD1 (6 bases). The ends were cut back, 3 bases at V and 2 bases at J, with 7 bases in the middle. The CDR3 is 13 amino acids. The germline V gene has CDR1 MNHEY and CDR2 SMNVEV (reference sequence). CDR3 amino acids: CASSLTGNYGYTF. The CDR3 DNA follows: TGTGCCAGCAGTTTGACAGGAAACTATGGCTACACCTTC.

The chain has TRBV30 and TRBJ1-1; D remains ambiguous. Trimming removed 5 bases from V and 3 bases from J, with 13 bases in between. The germline V gene has CDR1 GTSNPN and CDR2 SVGIG (reference sequence). There are 13 residues in the CDR3. CDR3 DNA: TGTGCCTGGGGAAAAGGGAGGGACACTGAAGCTTTCTTT. This encodes CAWGKGRDTEAFF.

The chain uses TRBV30 and TRBJ1-1; tentatively, D is TRBD1 (6 bases). V was trimmed by 5 bases and J by 4 bases, leaving 11 bases between them. Germline V gene sequence: CDR1 GTSNPN, CDR2 SVGIG (reference sequence). This CDR3 is built from 12 residues. The CDR3 here is CAWSGGATEAFF. The DNA for the CDR3 is TGTGCCTGGTCGGGGGGGGCCACTGAAGCTTTCTTT.

This chain uses TRBV5-6 with TRBJ1-1; unclear D gene. The CDR3 is 12 residues long. The germline V gene encodes CDR1 SGHDT and CDR2 YYEEEE. V lost 5 bases and J lost 4, with 9 bases in between. This CDR3 reads CASSGLGTEAFF. The CDR3 region has the DNA TGTGCCAGCAGTGGGCTGGGCACTGAAGCTTTCTTT.

The CDR3 bases are TGCGCCAGCAGCTTCGACAGGGATTACACTGAAGCTTTCTTT. This encodes CASSFDRDYTEAFF. This chain connects TRBV5-1 to TRBJ1-1; 7 bases fit TRBD1. V was pared by 2 bases and J by 3 bases, with 4 bases of the junction left unmatched. This CDR3 has 14 amino acids. Germline CDR1 SGHRS, CDR2 YFSETQ. Full variable domain (missing parts from reference TRBV5-1 and TRBJ1-1): KAGVTQTPRYLIKTRGQQVTLSCSPISGHRSVSWYQQTPGQGLQFLFEYFSETQRNKGNFPGRFSGRQFSNSRSEMNVSTLELGDSALYLCASSFDRDYTEAFFGQGTRLTVV.

This clone turned up a few times. The chain couples TRBV30 to TRBJ1-1; D is undetermined. The CDR3 spans 15 residues. The V gene's germline CDR1 is GTSNPN and CDR2 SVGIG (reference sequence). V dropped 1 base and J dropped 2 bases, with 14 bases sitting between them. CDR3 residues: CAWSGRGLLNTEAFF. The CDR3 nucleotides are TGTGCCTGGAGTGGCCGAGGACTTCTCAACACTGAAGCTTTCTTT.

The chain combines TRBV21-1 with TRBJ2-3; TRBD1, the D gene given by the table, was not confirmed from the DNA. TRBV21-1 is given as a pseudogene. This CDR3 region has 15 residues. CDR3 nucleotides: TGTGCCAGCAGCAAAAGGACAGTTCAAGCCGATACGCAGTATTTT. This sequence encodes CASSKRTVQADTQYF.

The rearrangement joins TRBV5-4 to TRBJ1-4; D possibly corresponds to TRBD1 (5 bases). This CDR3 contains 14 residues. Germline CDR1 and CDR2: SGHNT and YYREEE (reference sequence). V dropped 7 bases and J dropped 8 bases, with 18 bases sitting between them. The CDR3 protein is CASGPSTGEEKLFF. The CDR3 bases are TGTGCCAGCGGGCCCTCAACGGGGGAGGAAAAACTGTTTTTT.

V is TRBV18 and J is TRBJ2-7; TRBD1 might be the D (6 bases). V was pared by 2 bases and J by 3 bases, with 17 bases between. This CDR3 comprises 16 residues. The germline V gene has CDR1 KGHSH and CDR2 LQKENI. CDR3 loop: CASSPAGTSGSYEQYF. The CDR3 coding sequence is TGTGCCAGCTCACCAGCCGGGACATCGGGTAGCTACGAGCAGTACTTC.

The rearrangement links TRBV4-1 to TRBJ2-3; 9 bases agree with TRBD2. CDR1 and CDR2 (germline): MGHRA, YSYEKL. With V trimmed by 0 bases and J by 3 bases, 16 bases remained unmatched. The length of the CDR3 is 20 residues. The CDR3 region is CASSQEGGSGGQRGTDTQYF. The DNA of the CDR3 is TGCGCCAGCAGCCAAGAAGGAGGTAGCGGGGGCCAACGGGGAACAGATACGCAGTATTTT.

With regard to this clone: This sample also contains other DNA sequences that code for the same CDR3. The rearrangement uses TRBV19 and TRBJ1-5; D is undetermined. The CDR3 contains 13 residues. Between the trimmed V and J ends, which lost 5 bases and 2 bases, there was a span of 7 bases. Germline values: CDR1 LNHDA, CDR2 SQIVND (reference sequence). The CDR3 is CASSGTGNQPQHF. Here the CDR3 DNA reads TGTGCCAGTAGTGGTACAGGCAATCAGCCCCAGCATTTT.

V is TRBV5-1 and J is TRBJ1-1, with D possibly being TRBD1 (5 bases). This CDR3 is built from 15 residues. The V and J ends lost 4 bases and 2 bases respectively, with 15 bases between them. CDR1 SGHRS and CDR2 YFSETQ come from the germline V gene. CDR3 region: CASSLKGAFNTEAFF. CDR3 nucleotide sequence: TGCGCCAGCAGCCTAAAAGGGGCTTTTAACACTGAAGCTTTCTTT.

The V gene is TRBV15, the J gene TRBJ1-5; D unclear. The CDR3 consists of 19 residues. V lost 1 base and J lost 1, with 20 bases in between. Looked up from germline, CDR1 is LNHNV and CDR2 is YYDKDF (reference sequence). Here the CDR3 DNA reads TGTGCCACCAGCAGAGGGTGGAGGATAAGGGTCAACAGCAATCAGCCCCAGCATTTT. Translating it yields CATSRGWRIRVNSNQPQHF.

The chain couples TRBV21-1 to TRBJ2-6; the table's D call, TRBD1, was not checked against the DNA. TRBV21-1 is shown as a pseudogene. The CDR3 is made up of 17 amino acids. The CDR3 nucleotides read TGTGCCAGCTCCGGACAGATCATTCACTCTGGGGCCAACGTCCTGACTTTC. The encoded protein is CASSGQIIHSGANVLTF.

The rearrangement joins TRBV3-1 (or the pseudogene TRBV3-2) to TRBJ1-2; 8 bases map to TRBD1. Germline CDR1 is LGHDT and CDR2 is YNNKEL (reference sequence). The CDR3 totals 16 residues. After removal of 1 base from V and 0 bases from J, the junction contained 4 bases not matched to a gene. The CDR3 DNA sequence: TGTGCCAGCAGCCAAGGACAGGGGCTCGCTAACTATGGCTACACCTTC. It is translated as CASSQGQGLANYGYTF.

The chain couples TRBV27 to TRBJ1-1; the match to TRBD1 covers 9 bases. This CDR3 region has 15 residues. Trimming removed 5 bases from V and 5 bases from J; junction bases left unmatched: 9. The germline CDR1 and CDR2 sequences are MNHEY and SMNVEV (reference sequence). CDR3 amino acids: CASSPGQGRETEAFF. As DNA, the CDR3 is TGTGCCAGCAGTCCTGGACAGGGGAGGGAAACTGAAGCTTTCTTT.

The chain is built from TRBV7-3 and TRBJ2-3; tentatively, D is TRBD2 (5 bases). V shed 4 bases and J shed 9 bases, with 11 bases lying between them. This CDR3 spans 12 amino acids. Germline values: CDR1 SGHTA, CDR2 FQGTGA. The CDR3 sequence is CASSSGLETQYF. CDR3 DNA: TGTGCCAGCAGCTCCGGACTGGAGACGCAGTATTTT.

Here the CDR3 reads CASRGSSTDTQYF. CDR3 DNA sequence: TGTGCCAGCCGGGGTTCTAGCACAGATACGCAGTATTTT. The chain links TRBV7-2 to TRBJ2-3; D possibly corresponds to TRBD2 (5 bases). The germline V gene encodes CDR1 SGHTA and CDR2 FQGNSA. Trimming stripped 8 bases from V and 0 bases from J, with 9 bases between. This CDR3 has 13 residues. The full variable domain, its missing parts supplied by reference TRBV7-2 and TRBJ2-3, is GAGVSQSPSNKVTEKGKDVELRCDPISGHTALYWYRQSLGQGLEFLIYFQGNSAPDKSGLPSDRFSAERTGGSVSTLTIQRTQQEDSAVYLCASRGSSTDTQYFGPGTRLTVL.

This clone came up once. This rearrangement joins TRBV7-2 to TRBJ1-6; 8 bases are shared with TRBD1. The CDR3 consists of 15 residues. V dropped 5 bases and J dropped 11; count of bases not matched to a gene: 11. CDR1 SGHTA and CDR2 FQGNSA come from the germline V gene. The CDR3 is CASSLRTGRRAPLHF. The CDR3 region has the DNA TGTGCCAGCAGCCTACGGACAGGGCGTAGGGCACCCCTCCACTTT.

Only a few counts were recorded for this clone. The chain links TRBV7-8 to TRBJ1-5; 7 nucleotides match TRBD1. The CDR3 spans 14 residues. CDR1 and CDR2 (germline): SGHVS, FQNEAQ. With V trimmed by 1 base and J by 7 bases, 4 bases remained unmatched. CDR3: CASSLGQGGQPQHF. CDR3 sequence (DNA): TGTGCCAGCAGCTTAGGACAGGGTGGCCAGCCCCAGCATTTT.

This chain connects TRBV2 to TRBJ1-6; D is ambiguous. CDR3 length: 15 residues. The V end lost 5 bases, the J end lost 5 bases, and 13 bases lay between the germline ends. The germline gives CDR1 SNHLY, CDR2 FYNNEI. Written as DNA, the CDR3 is TGTGCCAGCAGTAAAGAAATCGTTGATAATTCACCCCTCCACTTT. It specifies CASSKEIVDNSPLHF.

The V gene is TRBV28, the J gene TRBJ1-6; D is uncertain. CDR1 and CDR2 from the germline V gene are MDHEN and SYDVKM. The CDR3 sequence is 11 residues long. Between the trimmed V and J ends, which lost 8 bases and 13 bases, there was a span of 12 bases. CDR3 in amino acids: CASSEGRPLHF. CDR3 sequence (DNA): TGTGCCAGCTCGGAAGGGAGGCCCCTCCACTTT.

This chain links TRBV19 with TRBJ1-4; a weak D match, TRBD1 (5 bases). Germline CDR1 reads LNHDA; CDR2 reads SQIVND (reference sequence). Trimming removed 6 bases from V and 8 bases from J, with 16 bases in between. This CDR3 comprises 14 residues. CDR3 in DNA: TGTGCCAGTAGAACAGGCAGCAAGTACGAAAAACTGTTTTTT. Protein: CASRTGSKYEKLFF. Looking up the rest from reference TRBV19 and TRBJ1-4 gives the full variable domain: DGGITQSPKYLFRKEGQNVTLSCEQNLNHDAMYWYRQDPGQGLRLIYYSQIVNDFQKGDIAEGYSVSREKKESFPLTVTSAQKNPTAFYLCASRTGSKYEKLFFGSGTQLSVL.

The CDR3 reads CASSSSRGFNTEAFF. The CDR3 nucleotides are TGTGCCAGCTCATCGTCCAGGGGCTTTAACACTGAAGCTTTCTTT. The chain joins TRBV18 to TRBJ1-1, with D possibly being TRBD1 (6 bases). Germline CDR1 and CDR2: KGHSH and LQKENI. Trimming pared 5 bases from V and 2 bases from J, leaving 15 bases between. The CDR3 length is 15 residues. The entire variable domain, with the rest obtained from reference TRBV18 and TRBJ1-1, is as follows: NAGVMQNPRHLVRRRGQEARLRCSPMKGHSHVYWYRQLPEEGLKFMVYLQKENIIDESGMPKERFSAEFPKEGPSILRIQQVVRGDSAAYFCASSSSRGFNTEAFFGQGTRLTVV.

The chain is built from TRBV11-2 and TRBJ1-1, with 7 bases identical to TRBD1. V dropped 4 bases and J dropped 1; count of bases not matched to a gene: 3. The CDR3 loop spans 14 amino acids. CDR1 is SGHAT, CDR2 FQNNGV, per germline. As DNA, the CDR3 is TGTGCCAGCAGCTCGTCAGGGGGGAACACTGAAGCTTTCTTT. Its protein product is CASSSSGGNTEAFF.

As concerns this clone: Other DNA sequences from this sample encode an identical CDR3 as well. The chain employs TRBV19 and TRBJ2-7, with D unresolved. V was trimmed by 3 bases and J by 4 bases, leaving 7 bases between them. The CDR3 totals 12 residues. The germline V gene encodes CDR1 LNHDA and CDR2 SQIVND (reference sequence). CDR3 nucleotides: TGTGCCAGTAGTATTCGAGGATACGAGCAGTACTTC. The encoded protein is CASSIRGYEQYF.

The chain has TRBV6-2 or TRBV6-3 and TRBJ2-3, with 8 bases matching TRBD2. Trimming removed 4 bases from V and 1 base from J; junction bases left unmatched: 13. Per germline, CDR1 MNHEY and CDR2 SVGEGT. This CDR3 region has 18 residues. DNA of the CDR3: TGTGCCAGCAGTTCACGAACGAGGACTAGCAAAGGCACAGATACGCAGTATTTT. Its translation is CASSSRTRTSKGTDTQYF.

The chain employs TRBV6-6 and TRBJ1-5; a possible D gene is TRBD1 (6 bases). With 1 base removed from V and 6 bases from J, the gap between germline ends came to 10 bases. The CDR3 spans 14 residues. The V gene's germline CDR1 is MNHNY and CDR2 SVGAGI (reference sequence). The CDR3 DNA reads TGTGCCAGCAGTTACTTGGCAGGGGTTCAGCCCCAGCATTTT. As protein: CASSYLAGVQPQHF.